This entry is about one TCR beta chain. This sample is part of a study of blood T cell repertoires in COVID-19. Generated by immunoSEQ multiplex PCR, the TCRdb table keeps only in-frame clones and is missing some. The repertoire holds 260,000 or so clones, 75% to 90% seen once, with around 9.2% in the top ten. This receptor was identified in a human donor in a cohort sampled during active COVID-19. Sequencing input: peripheral blood.

CDR3 bases: TGTGCCAGCAGCTTAGCGGGGGGGGGACGTCTTTACGAGCAGTACTTC. As protein: CASSLAGGGRLYEQYF. This rearrangement joins TRBV11-2 to TRBJ2-7; 8 bases are a match to TRBD2. The junction had 9 bases not matched to a gene; V was cut back by 1 base and J by 4 bases. Germline lookup yields CDR1 SGHAT and CDR2 FQNNGV. This CDR3 has 16 amino acids.